The 3 T cell receptor beta chains below all came from one sample that was sequenced in a study of blood T cell repertoires in COVID-19. Assay: immunoSEQ multiplex PCR; the TCRdb copy retains only in-frame clones and omits some. The sample contains around 65,000 clones, around 80% of which appear only once. The material sequenced was peripheral blood. These receptors originate from a human donor in a cohort sampled during active COVID-19.

There are a few counts of this clone. At one boundary the junction diverges from the germline segment, which might be a read error. V is TRBV6-5 and J is TRBJ2-7, with 7 bases lining up with TRBD1. The germline V gene has CDR1 MNHEY and CDR2 SVGAGI. The CDR3 totals 15 residues. The CDR3 DNA reads as TGTGCCAGCAGTCCAACAACGACAGGGAACTACGAACAGTACTTC. Protein product: CASSPTTTGNYEQYF.

This chain links TRBV7-9 with TRBJ2-1; 13 bases align to TRBD2. Germline assignment: CDR1 SEHNR and CDR2 FQNEAQ (reference sequence). The ends lost 5 bases at V and 1 base at J; junction bases unmatched: 5. CDR3 size: 17 residues. The CDR3 region is CASSDTSGRVSYNEQFF. The DNA of the CDR3 is TGTGCCAGCAGCGACACTAGCGGGAGGGTATCCTACAATGAGCAGTTCTTC.

This clone was detected a few times. The rearrangement links TRBV5-4 to TRBJ2-5, with D perhaps matching TRBD2 (6 bases). CDR1 is SGHNT and CDR2 is YYREEE in the germline V gene (reference sequence). Trimming cost V 1 base and J 5 bases, with 12 bases left between them. The CDR3 covers 14 residues. The CDR3 DNA is TGTGCCAGCAGCTTGCGGGACTTTGATGAGACCCAGTACTTC. The encoded protein is CASSLRDFDETQYF.